Presented here are 6 T cell receptor beta chains from one specimen sequenced in a study of T-cell reconstitution after alpha-beta-depleted transplantation in children. Construction of the TCRbeta library involved unique molecular identifiers. TCRdb reprocessed the PCR reads with MiXCR, giving one entry per CDR3 protein. Of hundreds of thousands of distinct CDR3 sequences listed, 10% to 15% are singletons. Here the sequenced sample was PBMCs, mostly from graft donor cells, taken 360 days after TCRalphabeta/CD19-depleted stem cell transplant. These receptors were taken from a male patient under 18 who had a stem cell transplant for acute myeloid leukemia, so the T cells may come from the graft donor.

The V and J genes are TRBV5-8 and TRBJ2-1; 7 nucleotides line up with TRBD2. J gave up 3 bases and V 5 bases, and 8 bases lay outside the gene matches. The CDR3 length is 15 residues. Germline V gene sequence: CDR1 SGHTS, CDR2 YDEGEE. As DNA, the CDR3 is TGTGCCAGCAGAGAAGGCGGGAGCTACTACAATGAGCAGTTCTTC. This codes for CASREGGSYYNEQFF. Supplemented by reference TRBV5-8 and TRBJ2-1, the full variable domain reads EAGVTQSPTHLIKTRGQQATLRCSPISGHTSVYWYQQALGLGLQFLLWYDEGEERNRGNFPPRFSGRQFPNYSSELNVNALELEDSALYLCASREGGSYYNEQFFGPGTRLTVL.

In this sample, this clonotype turned up a few times. The chain has TRBV6-2 or TRBV6-3 and TRBJ1-2; D gene ambiguous. Germline V lookup: CDR1 MNHEY, CDR2 SVGEGT. V was pared by 0 bases and J by 4 bases, with 9 bases between. The CDR3 spans 14 residues. CDR3 sequence (DNA): TGTGCCAGCAGTTACTCGTCAGCTGTCTATGGCTACACCTTC. It encodes CASSYSSAVYGYTF.

This clonotype was detected only a few times. The chain employs TRBV7-2 and TRBJ2-5; TRBD1 matches at 9 bases. This CDR3 has 16 amino acids. V lost 3 bases, J lost 1 base, and 6 bases stayed unmatched. The V gene's germline CDR1 is SGHTA and CDR2 FQGNSA. The CDR3 loop reads CASSFSTGGSQETQYF. CDR3 DNA sequence: TGTGCCAGCAGCTTTTCGACAGGGGGTAGCCAAGAGACCCAGTACTTC. The full variable domain, rest sourced from reference TRBV7-2 and TRBJ2-5, is GAGVSQSPSNKVTEKGKDVELRCDPISGHTALYWYRQSLGQGLEFLIYFQGNSAPDKSGLPSDRFSAERTGGSVSTLTIQRTQQEDSAVYLCASSFSTGGSQETQYFGPGTRLLVL.

This clonotype was picked up a small number of times. One end of the junction does not line up with germline, which may come from a read error. The V gene is TRBV28, the J gene TRBJ2-7; TRBD1 might be the D (6 bases). There are 15 residues in the CDR3. CDR1 is MDHEN and CDR2 is SYDVKM in the germline V gene. CDR3 nucleotide sequence: TGTGCCAGCAGTTACATTGTTCGGGACCGGGACACCTTCGACTTC. Protein sequence: CASSYIVRDRDTFDF.

The chain couples TRBV7-9 to TRBJ2-5; D possibly corresponds to TRBD2 (5 bases). The CDR3 is 15 residues long. V dropped 3 bases and J dropped 1 base, with 12 bases sitting between them. Germline assignment: CDR1 SEHNR and CDR2 FQNEAQ (reference sequence). CDR3 loop: CASSFLREIQETQYF. For the CDR3, the DNA is TGTGCCAGCAGCTTTTTACGGGAAATCCAAGAGACCCAGTACTTC.

This clonotype was counted only a few times. This sequence joins TRBV18 and TRBJ2-1, with unresolved D. The CDR3 length is 17 residues. Trimming left V 2 bases short and J 4 bases short, with 18 bases between. Germline V gene sequence: CDR1 KGHSH, CDR2 LQKENI. The CDR3 sequence: CASSPLMITETYNEQFF. The DNA of the CDR3 is TGTGCCAGCTCACCATTAATGATCACAGAGACATACAATGAGCAGTTCTTC.